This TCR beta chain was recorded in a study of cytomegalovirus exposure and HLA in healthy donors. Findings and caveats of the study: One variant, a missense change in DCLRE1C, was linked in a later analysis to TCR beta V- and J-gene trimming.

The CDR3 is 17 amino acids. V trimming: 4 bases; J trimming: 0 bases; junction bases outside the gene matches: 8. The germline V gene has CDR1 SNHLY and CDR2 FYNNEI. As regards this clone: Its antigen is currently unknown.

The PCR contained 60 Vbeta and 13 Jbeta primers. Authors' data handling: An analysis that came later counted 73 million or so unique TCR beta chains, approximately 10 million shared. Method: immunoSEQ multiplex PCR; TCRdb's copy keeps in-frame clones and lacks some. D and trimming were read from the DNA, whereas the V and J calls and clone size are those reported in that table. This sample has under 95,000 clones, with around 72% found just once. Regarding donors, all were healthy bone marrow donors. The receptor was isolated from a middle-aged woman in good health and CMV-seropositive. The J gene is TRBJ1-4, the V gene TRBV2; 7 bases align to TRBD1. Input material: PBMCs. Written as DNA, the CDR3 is TGTGCCAGCAGTGCCAACAGGGGTTTTGCAACTAATGAAAAACTGTTTTTT. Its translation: CASSANRGFATNEKLFF. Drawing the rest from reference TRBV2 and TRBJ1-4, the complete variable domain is EPEVTQTPSHQVTQMGQEVILRCVPISNHLYFYWYRQILGQKVEFLVSFYNNEISEKSEIFDDQFSVERPDGSNFTLKIRSTKLEDSAMYFCASSANRGFATNEKLFFGSGTQLSVL.